The 21 T cell receptor beta chains below were found in one sample sequenced in a study of molecular identifiers for immune sequencing clone quantification. One entry per CDR3 protein results from TCRdb running MiXCR on the PCR reads. In the table there are hundreds of thousands of distinct CDR3 sequences, about 25% of which are singletons. The specimen was naive CD8+ T cells from blood, with Jurkat cell RNA spiked in. As to subset: FACS-sorted CD8+CD4-CCR7+CD45RA+ naive T cells. These receptors were taken from a human donor in good health. Some libraries in this study had Jurkat cell RNA spiked in.

In this sample, this clonotype turned up a few times. The chain uses TRBV5-6 and TRBJ2-2; D uncertain. This CDR3 has 13 amino acids. Trimming shortened V by 4 bases and J by 6 bases, and 10 bases separated the two germline ends. Germline CDR1 and CDR2: SGHDT and YYEEEE. The CDR3 sequence: CASSPSRAGELFF. The CDR3 DNA sequence: TGTGCCAGCAGCCCCAGTCGGGCCGGGGAGCTGTTTTTT.

As concerns this clonotype: This may arise from a read error, as a much more abundant clone is one base away. This chain joins TRBV6-2 or TRBV6-3 and TRBJ2-3; D is possibly TRBD2 (5 bases). The germline V gene encodes CDR1 MNHEY and CDR2 SVGEGT. The CDR3 runs 17 residues. Here the CDR3 DNA reads TGTGCCAACAGTTACGACCCTCCGGAGAGGAGGACAGATACGCAGTATTTT. The encoded protein is CANSYDPPERRTDTQYF.

The CDR3 is CASSFSGGAEDTQYF. Written as DNA, the CDR3 is TGTGCCAGCAGTTTTAGCGGGGGGGCGGAAGATACGCAGTATTTT. The rearrangement links TRBV5-6 to TRBJ2-3; 11 positions agree with TRBD2. The J segment lost 5 bases and the V segment lost 5 bases, leaving 7 bases of the junction unmatched. This CDR3 comprises 15 residues. Germline-derived CDR1 and CDR2 are SGHDT and YYEEEE.

V gene TRBV13 combines with J gene TRBJ2-1, with D unclear. The germline gives CDR1 PRHDT, CDR2 FYEKMQ (reference sequence). This CDR3 has 12 residues. V was cut by 1 base and J by 8 bases, with 6 bases left in between. The CDR3 here is CASSLDGHEQFF. The CDR3 region has the DNA TGTGCCAGCAGCTTAGATGGGCATGAGCAGTTCTTC.

This clonotype was found many times. The V gene is TRBV5-6, the J gene TRBJ1-4; 7 bases align to TRBD1. V shed 2 bases and J 7 bases; nucleotides not matched to a gene: 11. CDR3 length equals 16 residues. Germline CDR1 SGHDT, CDR2 YYEEEE. The chain's CDR3 is CASSFGTERGGEKLFF. CDR3 in DNA: TGTGCCAGCAGCTTTGGGACAGAACGTGGTGGTGAAAAACTGTTTTTT. The variable domain in full, completed from reference TRBV5-6 and TRBJ1-4, reads DAGVTQSPTHLIKTRGQQVTLRCSPKSGHDTVSWYQQALGQGPQFIFQYYEEEERQRGNFPDRFSGHQFPNYSSELNVNALLLGDSALYLCASSFGTERGGEKLFFGSGTQLSVL.

In regard to this clonotype: A much larger clone lies one base from this, so it may be a read error. The V call is TRBV5-1, the J call TRBJ2-3, with 11 bases fitting TRBD2. CDR1 and CDR2 from the germline V gene are SGHRS and YFSETQ. This CDR3 is 14 amino acids long. Trimming removed 4 bases from V and 5 bases from J; junction bases left unmatched: 3. The CDR3 coding sequence is TGCGCCAGCAGCAATAGCGGGGGGGAAGATACGCAGTATTTT. It encodes CASSNSGGEDTQYF.

On this clonotype: The junction differs from germline at one of its ends, possibly a read error. The J gene is TRBJ2-6, the V gene TRBV7-6; D might be TRBD1 (6 bases). Germline V gene data show CDR1 as SGHVS and CDR2 as FNYEAQ. The CDR3 runs 13 residues. In DNA form, the CDR3 reads TGTGCCAGCAGCTCGCACAGGGCCAACGCCCTGACTTTC. Translated: CASSSHRANALTF.

This clonotype was recorded many times. V and J are TRBV28 and TRBJ1-3, with unresolved D. Germline assignment: CDR1 MDHEN and CDR2 SYDVKM. This CDR3 comprises 16 residues. Trimming shortened V by 6 bases and J by 7 bases, and 22 bases separated the two germline ends. The CDR3 sequence: CASSTTRGWIGNTIYF. The CDR3 DNA sequence: TGTGCCAGCAGCACAACCAGAGGGTGGATCGGTAACACCATATATTTT.

The chain is built from TRBV29-1 and TRBJ2-7; D gene unclear. The CDR3 totals 14 residues. The germline CDR1 and CDR2 sequences are SQVTM and ANQGSEA. CDR3 region: CRVMVLKVGYEQYF. In DNA form, the CDR3 reads TGCAGAGTTATGGTGCTAAAAGTGGGATACGAGCAGTACTTC.

The chain recombines TRBV30 with TRBJ1-2; D not resolved. The ends were cut back, 8 bases at V and 3 bases at J, with 16 bases in the middle. Germline loops: CDR1 GTSNPN, CDR2 SVGIG (reference sequence). The CDR3 has 13 residues. The CDR3 DNA sequence: TGTGCCAACGGGTTAGACAACTACTATGGCTACACCTTC. It encodes CANGLDNYYGYTF.

In this sample, this clonotype turned up many times. This sequence joins TRBV6-2 or TRBV6-3 and TRBJ2-1, with 10 nucleotides matching TRBD2. J was trimmed by 7 bases and V by 4 bases; bases with no gene match: 1. Germline CDR1 and CDR2: MNHEY and SVGEGT. This CDR3 is built from 13 residues. The CDR3 reads CASSSSGRNEQFF. The CDR3 DNA reads TGTGCCAGCAGTTCTAGCGGGAGAAATGAGCAGTTCTTC.

This clonotype was picked up many times. This chain joins TRBV12-3 or TRBV12-4 and TRBJ2-4, with 7 bases aligning to TRBD1. Germline trimming cut 1 base from V and 3 bases from J; bases unmatched to any gene: 6. The CDR3 runs to 16 residues. The CDR3 bases are TGTGCCAGCAGTTTAGTGCAGGGGGTCGACAAAAACATTCAGTACTTC. Its protein is CASSLVQGVDKNIQYF.

This clonotype was seen more than once but under ten times. The chain is built from TRBV7-2 and TRBJ2-1; no reliable D call. V was clipped by 0 bases and J by 3 bases, with 9 bases between them. CDR3 length: 15 residues. Per germline, CDR1 SGHTA and CDR2 FQGNSA. CDR3 loop: CASSLASGDYNEQFF. For the CDR3, the DNA is TGTGCCAGCAGCTTAGCGTCTGGCGACTACAATGAGCAGTTCTTC.

For this clonotype: It may be a read error: a sequence one base away is much more abundant. The CDR3: CATSTHAKNIQHF. The CDR3, as DNA: TGTGCCACATCGACCCATGCCAAAAACATTCAGCACTTC. The chain recombines TRBV19 with TRBJ2-4; no reliable D call. Per germline, CDR1 LNHDA and CDR2 SQIVND (reference sequence). This CDR3 comprises 13 residues. Full variable domain (rest looked up from reference TRBV19 and TRBJ2-4): DGGITQSPKYLFRKEGQNVTLSCEQNLNHDAMYWYRQDPGQGLRLIYYSQIVNDFQKGDIAEGYSVSREKKESFPLTVTSAQKNPTAFYLCATSTHAKNIQHFGAGTRLSVL.

At least ten counts were recorded for this clonotype. The chain has TRBV20-1 and TRBJ2-7; D may be TRBD1 (6 bases). Deletions cut 0 bases from V and 3 bases from J, with 12 bases between. Looked up from germline, CDR1 is DFQATT and CDR2 is SNEGSKA (reference sequence). The CDR3 totals 14 residues. CDR3 in amino acids: CSARDISQGYEQYF. CDR3 bases: TGCAGTGCTAGAGATATTTCACAGGGCTACGAGCAGTACTTC.

Only a few counts were recorded for this clonotype. This chain joins TRBV20-1 and TRBJ2-1; 12 bases are shared with TRBD2. The CDR3 length is 15 residues. V lost 2 bases and J lost 2; bases outside the gene matches: 1. CDR1 and CDR2 from the germline V gene are DFQATT and SNEGSKA (reference sequence). The CDR3: CSARLAGGPYNEQFF. The CDR3 coding sequence is TGCAGTGCTAGACTAGCGGGAGGGCCCTACAATGAGCAGTTCTTC.

This clonotype was recorded at least ten times. This chain uses TRBV27 with TRBJ1-2; maybe TRBD1 (6 bases). The length of the CDR3 is 14 residues. V lost 2 bases, J lost 2 bases, and 9 bases lay in between. Germline CDR1 MNHEY, CDR2 SMNVEV (reference sequence). CDR3 in DNA: TGTGCCAGCAGTTTAGGGACACCAAACTATGGCTACACCTTC. Its translation: CASSLGTPNYGYTF.

This clonotype appeared many times. V is TRBV4-2 and J is TRBJ2-7; TRBD1 or TRBD2 may be the D gene (5 bases each). CDR3 length: 15 amino acids. Trimming took 1 base from V and 5 from J, leaving 15 bases between them. Per the germline V gene, CDR1 is LGHNA and CDR2 is YNFKEQ. The CDR3 loop reads CASSQVGTWENEQYF. DNA of the CDR3: TGTGCCAGCAGCCAAGTGGGGACCTGGGAGAACGAGCAGTACTTC.

This clonotype was seen many times. The junction differs from germline at one of its ends, possibly a read error. The chain has TRBV12-3 or TRBV12-4 and TRBJ1-5, with D unresolved. This CDR3 comprises 14 residues. DNA of the CDR3: TGTGCCAGCAGCTTAGGAGGGAGCAATCAGCCCCAGCATTTT. Its protein is CASSLGGSNQPQHF.

The chain has TRBV11-2 and TRBJ2-1, with TRBD2 matching 7 bases. The CDR3 is 18 residues long. The germline gives CDR1 SGHAT, CDR2 FQNNGV. The junction had 8 bases not matched to a gene; V was cut back by 0 bases and J by 0 bases. The CDR3: CASSLENRGTTSYNEQFF. DNA of the CDR3: TGTGCCAGCAGCTTAGAGAATCGGGGGACTACCTCCTACAATGAGCAGTTCTTC.

The chain has TRBV5-4 and TRBJ2-5; tentative D call: TRBD2 (7 bases). The V gene's germline CDR1 is SGHNT and CDR2 YYREEE (reference sequence). Trimming took off 4 bases at V and 5 bases at J, with 21 bases between the two ends. The CDR3 has 16 residues. The CDR3 DNA reads TGTGCCAGCAGCCCCCGGGGGGCGGGAGAAGTCGAGACCCAGTACTTC. This encodes CASSPRGAGEVETQYF.